The 31 T cell receptor beta chains below come from one sample, sequenced in a study of blood T cells in healthy people across ages. A second PCR, run for about 7 to 11 cycles, used a sample-barcoded 5' primer plus a J-beta primer mix. TCRdb analysed the 5' RACE reads with MiXCR anew, one entry per CDR3 protein. The sample holds 700,000 to 850,000 distinct CDR3 sequences; about 36% are singletons and the top ten take 10% to 15%. Sequenced sample: blood. Receptors originate from a man younger than 35 in good health.

This clonotype has just a few counts. This chain uses TRBV20-1 with TRBJ1-2; TRBD1 matches 10 bases. Germline V gives CDR1 DFQATT, CDR2 SNEGSKA (reference sequence). The CDR3 runs 16 residues. The ends lost 3 bases at V and 2 bases at J; junction bases unmatched: 9. The CDR3 bases are TGCAGTGCTAGCCCGCCCGCGGGACAGGGGAACTATGGCTACACCTTC. Protein: CSASPPAGQGNYGYTF.

This chain joins TRBV19 and TRBJ2-1; no reliable D call. The germline gives CDR1 LNHDA, CDR2 SQIVND (reference sequence). Trimming stripped 5 bases from V and 3 bases from J, with 8 bases between. The CDR3 spans 13 residues. The CDR3 sequence: CASSGSDYNEQFF. The CDR3 DNA is TGTGCCAGTAGTGGTTCAGACTACAATGAGCAGTTCTTC.

In this sample, this clonotype turned up a few times. The genes are TRBV20-1 and TRBJ2-7; 7 nucleotides line up with TRBD1. V lost 5 bases and J lost 6; bases outside the gene matches: 10. From germline, CDR1 is DFQATT and CDR2 SNEGSKA (reference sequence). The CDR3 runs to 13 residues. The CDR3 protein is CSARQGTVLEQYF. Here the CDR3 DNA reads TGCAGTGCTCGACAAGGGACAGTTCTCGAGCAGTACTTC.

This clonotype was seen more than once but under ten times. J is TRBJ2-1 and V is TRBV20-1; no firm D call. V was pared by 0 bases and J by 3 bases, with 6 bases between. This CDR3 is built from 13 residues. The germline V gene has CDR1 DFQATT and CDR2 SNEGSKA (reference sequence). The CDR3, as DNA: TGCAGTGCTAGAGACGAGAACTACAATGAGCAGTTCTTC. Its protein product is CSARDENYNEQFF.

For this clonotype: Being one base from a much bigger clone, this may be a read error. The chain employs TRBV12-3 or TRBV12-4 and TRBJ1-2, with D possibly being TRBD1 (6 bases). Trimming removed 2 bases from V and 10 bases from J, with 17 bases in between. The CDR3 extends over 14 amino acids. CDR3 in DNA: TGTGCCAGCAGTTTATCAGGGGCGAGGAATGACTACACCTTC. As protein: CASSLSGARNDYTF.

The V and J genes are TRBV10-3 and TRBJ2-1; possibly TRBD1 for D (5 bases). The last part of the DNA fits TRBJ2-7 better; the J call may be wrong. CDR1 ENHRY and CDR2 SYGVKD come from the germline V gene. The CDR3 covers 15 residues. The CDR3 nucleotides are TGTGCCATCAGCCCCAGTAGGGGCTCCTACAATGAGCAGTACTTC. It encodes CAISPSRGSYNEQYF.

The rearrangement links TRBV4-1 to TRBJ1-1; D possibly corresponds to TRBD1 (5 bases). Trimming pared 8 bases from V and 1 base from J, leaving 14 bases between. Germline values: CDR1 MGHRA, CDR2 YSYEKL. CDR3 length equals 14 residues. DNA of the CDR3: TGCGCCAGCGCCGGGAGAGGGGCGAACACTGAAGCTTTCTTT. Residues: CASAGRGANTEAFF.

The chain couples TRBV9 to TRBJ2-1; TRBD2 aligns across 8 bases. The V and J ends lost 2 bases and 6 bases, in that order; junction bases with no gene match: 7. The CDR3 consists of 15 residues. Germline V lookup: CDR1 SGDLS, CDR2 YYNGEE. The CDR3, as DNA: TGTGCCAGCAGCGTCGGACTAGCCCGTATCAATGAGCAGTTCTTC. Its translation is CASSVGLARINEQFF.

This clonotype occurred once. One end of the junction varies from germline; a read error may be responsible. This chain links TRBV5-1 with TRBJ2-7; D assignment may be TRBD1 or TRBD2 (5 bases each). CDR1 is SGHRS, CDR2 YFSETQ, per germline. The CDR3 runs 14 residues. The DNA of the CDR3 is TGCGCCGGCAGCTTAGAGGGGTTAGCCTACGAGCAGTACTTC. Translated: CAGSLEGLAYEQYF.

As concerns this clonotype: One junction end does not reproduce the germline sequence, and a read error may be involved. V and J are TRBV7-6 and TRBJ2-5, with D possibly matching TRBD2 (6 bases). With the DNA end fitting TRBJ2-7 better, the J assignment may be wrong. The CDR3 has 15 residues. Germline V gene data show CDR1 as SGHVS and CDR2 as FNYEAQ. The CDR3: CATSLSGTGTYEQYF. CDR3 in DNA: TGTGCCACCAGCTTGTCCGGGACTGGGACCTACGAGCAGTACTTC.

Details on this clonotype: Being one base from a much bigger clone, this may be a read error. The chain is built from TRBV27 and TRBJ2-5; 10 bases map to TRBD1. The J call may not be correct, given that the DNA end is closer to TRBJ2-7. This CDR3 contains 14 residues. Looked up from germline, CDR1 is MNHEY and CDR2 is SMNVEV (reference sequence). CDR3 bases: TGTGCCTGCAGTCCGGGACAGGGGATCTACGAGCAGTACTTC. Protein: CACSPGQGIYEQYF.

The chain recombines TRBV28 with TRBJ1-3; D is unclear. Germline V gene lookup returns CDR1 MDHEN and CDR2 SYDVKM. The CDR3 is made up of 17 amino acids. V was pared by 3 bases and J by 0 bases, with 15 bases between. This CDR3 is CASSLITLAASGNTIYF. Written as DNA, the CDR3 is TGTGCCAGCAGTTTGATAACCCTCGCCGCCTCTGGAAACACCATATATTTT.

This chain links TRBV10-3 with TRBJ2-2, with D hard to call. The germline V gene encodes CDR1 ENHRY and CDR2 SYGVKD. The CDR3 sequence is 13 residues long. Trimming cost V 8 bases and J 5 bases, with 12 bases left between them. DNA of the CDR3: TGTGCCATCGGCCAGGAACTGACCGGGGAGCTGTTTTTT. Protein product: CAIGQELTGELFF.

Of note for this clonotype: This clone may be a read error of a much larger clone one base away. The V gene is TRBV29-1, the J gene TRBJ2-1, with D perhaps matching TRBD2 (7 bases). The ends were cut back, 4 bases at V and 7 bases at J, with 20 bases in the middle. This CDR3 spans 15 amino acids. Germline V gene lookup returns CDR1 SQVTM and CDR2 ANQGSEA. The CDR3: CSVGRGAVRLNEQFF. CDR3 coding DNA: TGCAGCGTTGGTCGGGGGGCGGTGAGATTGAATGAGCAGTTCTTC.

The table lists this clonotype with many counts. This chain connects TRBV12-3 or TRBV12-4 to TRBJ1-2; weak D call: TRBD1 (5 bases). Trimming pared 2 bases from V and 7 bases from J, leaving 11 bases between. The CDR3 contains 13 residues. The CDR3 region has the DNA TGTGCCAGCAGTTTAAGCAGGGACGCTGGCTACACCTTC. Its translation is CASSLSRDAGYTF.

As DNA, the CDR3 is TGCGCCAGCAGCCATCCGGGACTCTCCTACAATGAGCAGTTCTTC. It codes for CASSHPGLSYNEQFF. This chain joins TRBV4-1 and TRBJ2-1, with D possibly TRBD2 on 6 matching bases. CDR3 length: 15 amino acids. Trimming took off 3 bases at V and 0 bases at J, with 9 bases between the two ends. CDR1 MGHRA and CDR2 YSYEKL come from the germline V gene.

This clonotype was seen at least ten times. J is TRBJ1-2 and V is TRBV12-3 or TRBV12-4, with 9 positions matching TRBD1. CDR3 size: 13 residues. With 5 bases clipped from V and 4 bases from J, the junction kept 2 bases outside the gene matches. As DNA, the CDR3 is TGTGCCAGCAGTCTACAGGGGGCCTATGGCTACACCTTC. Protein product: CASSLQGAYGYTF.

The J gene is TRBJ2-1, the V gene TRBV5-1; possible D gene TRBD1, 5 bases. Germline V gives CDR1 SGHRS, CDR2 YFSETQ. The length of the CDR3 is 13 residues. Trimming shortened V by 6 bases and J by 4 bases, and 11 bases separated the two germline ends. The CDR3 loop is CASKGMGYNEQFF. Written as DNA, the CDR3 is TGCGCCAGCAAGGGGATGGGGTACAATGAGCAGTTCTTC.

The chain is built from TRBV11-2 and TRBJ2-1; D is perhaps TRBD1 or TRBD2 (7 bases each). CDR1 is SGHAT, CDR2 FQNNGV, per germline. The CDR3 extends over 17 amino acids. With 5 bases removed from V and 1 base from J, the gap between germline ends came to 18 bases. CDR3 sequence: CASSPRGGALSYNEQFF. The CDR3 bases are TGTGCCAGCAGCCCCAGGGGGGGGGCCCTATCCTACAATGAGCAGTTCTTC.

This clonotype has ten or more counts. This rearrangement joins TRBV2 to TRBJ2-6; D is perhaps TRBD1 or TRBD2 (6 bases each). V gave up 8 bases and J gave up 0 bases, with 14 bases separating them. The germline V gene encodes CDR1 SNHLY and CDR2 FYNNEI. CDR3 size: 16 residues. The CDR3 is CASGGDINSGANVLTF. The CDR3 coding sequence is TGTGCCAGCGGCGGGGACATCAACTCTGGGGCCAACGTCCTGACTTTC.

This clonotype was observed a few times. The V gene is TRBV27, the J gene TRBJ1-2; 7 bases align to TRBD1. This CDR3 is built from 14 residues. In germline, CDR1 is MNHEY, CDR2 SMNVEV (reference sequence). V was clipped by 4 bases and J by 4 bases; unmatched bases: 6. The CDR3 sequence: CASSSRRGVYGYTF. CDR3 DNA sequence: TGTGCCAGCAGTTCCCGCAGGGGGGTCTATGGCTACACCTTC.

This clonotype was observed a few times. This chain connects TRBV2 to TRBJ2-5; no definite D call. The J call is doubtful: the DNA matches TRBJ2-7 better. The CDR3 has 14 amino acids. Germline assignment: CDR1 SNHLY and CDR2 FYNNEI. CDR3 in DNA: TGTGCCAGCATCCTGGACCGCGTATCTCGCGAGCAGTACTTC. Its translation: CASILDRVSREQYF.

On this clonotype: The junction differs from germline at one of its ends, possibly a read error. The V call is TRBV6-2 or TRBV6-3, the J call TRBJ1-1, with D perhaps matching TRBD1 (5 bases). The germline gives CDR1 MNHEY, CDR2 SVGEGT. The CDR3 totals 14 residues. The CDR3 is CASSDSGGGTKAFF. The CDR3 DNA sequence: TGTGCCAGCAGTGACTCGGGGGGAGGCACTAAAGCTTTCTTT.

This clonotype was seen ten or more times. The chain has TRBV7-9 and TRBJ2-1; 7 bases agree with TRBD1. The J segment lost 5 bases and the V segment lost 10 bases, leaving 14 bases of the junction unmatched. CDR3 length: 15 amino acids. Per germline, CDR1 SEHNR and CDR2 FQNEAQ (reference sequence). The CDR3 sequence: CAISDRPKGHNEQFF. CDR3 nucleotides: TGTGCCATCTCGGACAGGCCTAAAGGGCACAATGAGCAGTTCTTC.

This clonotype was seen a few times. The chain joins TRBV6-2 or TRBV6-3 to TRBJ2-4; 11 positions agree with TRBD1. The CDR3 loop spans 20 amino acids. From germline, CDR1 is MNHEY and CDR2 SVGEGT. Losses at the gene ends were 5 bases for V and 1 base for J; bases not matched to a gene: 16. The CDR3: CASSRPGQGVPAIAKNIQYF. The CDR3 coding sequence is TGTGCCAGCAGTCGACCGGGACAGGGGGTTCCGGCAATCGCCAAAAACATTCAGTACTTC.

The V and J genes are TRBV29-1 and TRBJ2-1, with D perhaps matching TRBD1 (5 bases). This CDR3 is built from 13 residues. Trimming took 5 bases from V and 4 from J, leaving 12 bases between them. The germline CDR1 and CDR2 sequences are SQVTM and ANQGSEA. Written as DNA, the CDR3 is TGCAGCGTTCAAGGGGATCGATACAATGAGCAGTTCTTC. It translates to CSVQGDRYNEQFF.

The V and J genes are TRBV15 and TRBJ2-1; 9 nucleotides align to TRBD2. The J call may be mistaken, given a closer DNA end match to TRBJ2-7. CDR1 is LNHNV, CDR2 YYDKDF, per germline (reference sequence). The CDR3 has 16 amino acids. The CDR3, as DNA: TGTGCCACCAGCAGAGTGTGGCGGGGGGGCCTCAATGAGCAGTACTTC. This codes for CATSRVWRGGLNEQYF.

This clonotype was seen a handful of times. The genes are TRBV12-3 or TRBV12-4 and TRBJ2-3; 10 bases are a match to TRBD2. This CDR3 spans 15 amino acids. J was trimmed by 4 bases and V by 2 bases; bases with no gene match: 3. The CDR3 is CASSLLAGAADTQYF. For the CDR3, the DNA is TGTGCCAGCAGTTTACTAGCGGGGGCCGCAGATACGCAGTATTTT.

The chain couples TRBV10-3 to TRBJ2-5; D is perhaps TRBD1 or TRBD2 (6 bases each). The J call may be faulty, since TRBJ2-1 better matches the DNA end. Germline values: CDR1 ENHRY, CDR2 SYGVKD. The CDR3 runs 15 residues. The CDR3 bases are TGTGCCATCAGTGGACAGGAGGGAATCCAAGAGACCCAGTTCTTC. As protein: CAISGQEGIQETQFF.

The chain links TRBV4-3 to TRBJ2-7; D possibly uses TRBD1 or TRBD2 (5 bases each). Deletions cut 1 base from V and 1 base from J, with 11 bases between. Germline CDR1 and CDR2: LGHNA and YSLEER. CDR3 length: 15 residues. CDR3 amino acids: CASSQAEGFSYEQYF. In DNA form, the CDR3 reads TGCGCCAGCAGCCAAGCTGAGGGGTTTTCCTACGAGCAGTACTTC.

This clonotype has just a few counts. V is TRBV12-3 or TRBV12-4 and J is TRBJ1-2; 7 nucleotides line up with TRBD1. The trim removed 3 bases at V and 4 bases at J, leaving 5 bases unmatched. The CDR3 consists of 14 residues. Here the CDR3 DNA reads TGTGCCAGCAGTTTCCCAGGGGGGGCCTATGGCTACACCTTC. Translating it yields CASSFPGGAYGYTF.